The subject of this entry is one T cell receptor (beta chain). Antigen specificity is unknown. These data belong to a study of Graves' ophthalmopathy and Graves' hyperthyroidism. On the study more broadly: Cases classed as stable hyperthyroidism had no ophthalmopathy within 18 months of follow-up. Whole-study findings and limits: Among thyroid clonotypes expanded above 0.001 frequency, most also appeared in blood.

The V end was cut by 1 base, the J end by 5 bases, with 12 bases between. The CDR3 totals 14 residues. Per germline, CDR1 LNHDA and CDR2 SQIVND (reference sequence). RNA transcripts were the template, and TCR beta CDR3 regions were amplified from them. The workflow started with a first-round RT-PCR run with HTBI primers and then moved on to a second-round multiplex PCR. One entry per CDR3 protein results from TCRdb running MiXCR on the multiplex PCR reads. Of over a million distinct CDR3 sequences in the sample, 35% to 40% are singletons; the top ten hold around 10%. This chain connects TRBV19 to TRBJ2-7; D is ambiguous. This clonotype was sampled from an adult man with Graves' hyperthyroidism. Sequenced: peripheral blood or thyroid tissue (not recorded which). DNA for the CDR3: TGTGCCAGTAGTATAGGCGGCGGTATGCACGAGCAGTACTTC. Protein product: CASSIGGGMHEQYF.